The clone carrying this TCR beta chain was seen at least ten times. Antigen specificity is unknown. The germline gives CDR1 MGHRA, CDR2 YSYEKL. The CDR3 runs 17 residues. V lost 1 base and J 0 bases, leaving 10 bases between the germline ends. From the PCR reads, TCRdb re-called clones with MiXCR. The table has 13,000 or so clones, roughly a quarter seen once. Every patient underwent thyroid surgery untreated. The data stem from a study of metastatic and nonmetastatic thyroid tumors. Looking at the study overall: Repertoires of blood and of tissue (tumor or nodule) from malignant and benign thyroid patients were compared.

General study points: Reportedly, malignant thyroid tumors had significantly higher TCR beta diversity than benign nodules, in blood and tumor.

The receptor's source is a male donor with papillary thyroid cancer or a benign thyroid nodule (not recorded which). Some clones in this sample may be carry-over from other donors' samples. Input material: blood. This chain links TRBV4-1 with TRBJ2-6; D is unresolved. CDR3 sequence reads: CASSQGFATSGANVLTF. The CDR3 DNA is TGCGCCAGCAGCCAAGGTTTTGCCACCTCTGGGGCCAACGTCCTGACTTTC.